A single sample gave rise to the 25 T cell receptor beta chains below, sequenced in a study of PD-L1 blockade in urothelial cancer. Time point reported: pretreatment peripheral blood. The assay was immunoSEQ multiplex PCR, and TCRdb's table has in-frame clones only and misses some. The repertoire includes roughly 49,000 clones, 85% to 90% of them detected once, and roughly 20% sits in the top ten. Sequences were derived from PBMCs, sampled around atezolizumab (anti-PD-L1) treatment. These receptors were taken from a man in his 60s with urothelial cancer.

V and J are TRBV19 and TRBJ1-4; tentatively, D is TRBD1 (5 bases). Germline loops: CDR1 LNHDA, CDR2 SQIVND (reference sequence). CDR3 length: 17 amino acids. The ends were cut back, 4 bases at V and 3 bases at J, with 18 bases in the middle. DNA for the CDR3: TGTGCCAGTAGTAGACTGACCGACGGAGGGGCTAATGAAAAACTGTTTTTT. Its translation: CASSRLTDGGANEKLFF.

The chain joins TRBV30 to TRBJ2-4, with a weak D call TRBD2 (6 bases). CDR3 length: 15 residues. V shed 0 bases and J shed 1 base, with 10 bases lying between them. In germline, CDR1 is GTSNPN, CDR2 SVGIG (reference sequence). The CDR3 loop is CAWSVSGVAKNIQYF. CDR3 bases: TGTGCCTGGAGTGTATCGGGGGTGGCCAAAAACATTCAGTACTTC.

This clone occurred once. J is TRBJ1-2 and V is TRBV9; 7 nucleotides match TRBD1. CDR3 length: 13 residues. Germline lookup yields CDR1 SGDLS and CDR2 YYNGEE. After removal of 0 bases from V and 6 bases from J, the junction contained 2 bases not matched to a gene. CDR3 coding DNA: TGTGCCAGCAGCGTAGTGGGACAGCATGGCTACACCTTC. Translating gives CASSVVGQHGYTF.

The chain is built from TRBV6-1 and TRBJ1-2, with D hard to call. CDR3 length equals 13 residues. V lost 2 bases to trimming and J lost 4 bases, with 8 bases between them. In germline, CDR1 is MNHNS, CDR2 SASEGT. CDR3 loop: CASSEMAGYGYTF. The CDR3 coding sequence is TGTGCCAGCAGTGAAATGGCAGGCTATGGCTACACCTTC.

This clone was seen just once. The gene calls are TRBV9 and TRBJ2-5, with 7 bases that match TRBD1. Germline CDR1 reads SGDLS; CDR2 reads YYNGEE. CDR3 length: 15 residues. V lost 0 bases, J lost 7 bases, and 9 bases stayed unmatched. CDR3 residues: CASSVVQDRAGTQYF. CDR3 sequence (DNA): TGTGCCAGCAGCGTAGTCCAAGACAGGGCGGGGACCCAGTACTTC.

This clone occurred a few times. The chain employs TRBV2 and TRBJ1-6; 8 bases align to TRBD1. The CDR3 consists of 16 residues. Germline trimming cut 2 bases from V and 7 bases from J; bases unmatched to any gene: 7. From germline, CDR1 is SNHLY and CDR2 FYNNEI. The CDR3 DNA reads TGTGCCAGCAGTGAACGGCTCCAGGGGGCGAATTCACCCCTCCACTTT. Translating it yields CASSERLQGANSPLHF. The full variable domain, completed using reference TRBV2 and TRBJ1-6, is EPEVTQTPSHQVTQMGQEVILRCVPISNHLYFYWYRQILGQKVEFLVSFYNNEISEKSEIFDDQFSVERPDGSNFTLKIRSTKLEDSAMYFCASSERLQGANSPLHFGNGTRLTVT.

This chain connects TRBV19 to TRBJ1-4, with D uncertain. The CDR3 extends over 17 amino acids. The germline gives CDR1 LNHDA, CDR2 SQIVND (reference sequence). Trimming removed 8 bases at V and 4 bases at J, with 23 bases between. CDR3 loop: CASAGRSEIRDNEKLFF. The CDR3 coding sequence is TGTGCCAGTGCCGGGAGAAGCGAAATTAGGGATAATGAAAAACTGTTTTTT.

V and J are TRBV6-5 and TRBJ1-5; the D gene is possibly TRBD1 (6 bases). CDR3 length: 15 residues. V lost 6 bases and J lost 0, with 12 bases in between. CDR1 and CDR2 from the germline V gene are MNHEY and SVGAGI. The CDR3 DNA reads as TGTGCCAGCAGCTCAGGGACATATAGCAATCAGCCCCAGCATTTT. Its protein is CASSSGTYSNQPQHF.

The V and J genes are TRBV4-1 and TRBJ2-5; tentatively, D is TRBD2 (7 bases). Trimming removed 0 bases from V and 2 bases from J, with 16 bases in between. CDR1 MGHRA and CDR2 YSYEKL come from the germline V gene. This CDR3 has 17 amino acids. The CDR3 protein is CASSQDGAGALQETQYF. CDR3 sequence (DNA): TGCGCCAGCAGCCAAGATGGGGCGGGGGCCCTTCAAGAGACCCAGTACTTC.

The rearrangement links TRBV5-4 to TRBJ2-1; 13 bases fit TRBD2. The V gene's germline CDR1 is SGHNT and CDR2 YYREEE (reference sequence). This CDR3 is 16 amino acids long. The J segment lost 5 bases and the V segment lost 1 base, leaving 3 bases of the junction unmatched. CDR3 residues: CASSLPLAGGNNEQFF. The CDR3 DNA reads TGTGCCAGCAGCTTGCCACTAGCGGGGGGGAACAATGAGCAGTTCTTC.

The CDR3 sequence is CAWSGEDYVSPLHF. CDR3 in DNA: TGTGCCTGGAGTGGGGAGGACTATGTATCACCCCTCCACTTT. The chain has TRBV30 and TRBJ1-6; D unclear. Trimming took off 1 base at V and 10 bases at J, with 14 bases between the two ends. The V gene's germline CDR1 is GTSNPN and CDR2 SVGIG (reference sequence). The CDR3 loop spans 14 amino acids.

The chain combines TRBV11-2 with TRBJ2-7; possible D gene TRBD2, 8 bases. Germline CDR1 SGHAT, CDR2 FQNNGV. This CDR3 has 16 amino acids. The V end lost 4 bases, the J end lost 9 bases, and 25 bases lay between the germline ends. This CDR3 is CASSWENTGVRGGQYF. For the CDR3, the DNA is TGTGCCAGCAGCTGGGAGAATACAGGGGTCCGGGGGGGGCAGTACTTC.

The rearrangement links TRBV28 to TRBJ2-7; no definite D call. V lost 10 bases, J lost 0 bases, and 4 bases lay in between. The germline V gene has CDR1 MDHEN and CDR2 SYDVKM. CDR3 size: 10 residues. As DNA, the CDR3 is TGTGCCACCATCTCCTACGAGCAGTACTTC. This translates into CATISYEQYF.

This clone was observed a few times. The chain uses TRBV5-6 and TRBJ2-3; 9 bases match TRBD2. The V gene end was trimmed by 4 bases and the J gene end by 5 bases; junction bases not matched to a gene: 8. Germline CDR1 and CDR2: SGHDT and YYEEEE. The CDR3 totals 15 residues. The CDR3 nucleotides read TGTGCCAGCAGCCTAGGAACTAGCGGGTTAGATACGCAGTATTTT. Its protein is CASSLGTSGLDTQYF.

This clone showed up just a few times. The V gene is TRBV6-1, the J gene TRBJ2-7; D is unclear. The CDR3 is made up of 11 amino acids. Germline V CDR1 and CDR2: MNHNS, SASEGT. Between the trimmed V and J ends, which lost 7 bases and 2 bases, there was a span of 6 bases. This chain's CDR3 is CASIFTYEQYF. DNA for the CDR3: TGTGCCAGCATTTTCACCTACGAGCAGTACTTC.

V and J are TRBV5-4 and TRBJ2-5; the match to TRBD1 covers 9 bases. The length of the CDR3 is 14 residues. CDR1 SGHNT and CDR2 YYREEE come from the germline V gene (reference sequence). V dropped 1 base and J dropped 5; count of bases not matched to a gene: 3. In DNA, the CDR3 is TGTGCCAGCAGCTTGCGACAGGGGGGGGAGACCCAGTACTTC. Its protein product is CASSLRQGGETQYF.

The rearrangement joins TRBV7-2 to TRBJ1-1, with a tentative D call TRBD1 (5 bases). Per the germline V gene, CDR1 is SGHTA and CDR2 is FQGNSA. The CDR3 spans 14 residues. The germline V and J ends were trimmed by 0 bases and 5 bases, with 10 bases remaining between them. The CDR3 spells CASSLAGGRTEAFF. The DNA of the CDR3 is TGTGCCAGCAGCTTAGCCGGGGGTAGGACTGAAGCTTTCTTT.

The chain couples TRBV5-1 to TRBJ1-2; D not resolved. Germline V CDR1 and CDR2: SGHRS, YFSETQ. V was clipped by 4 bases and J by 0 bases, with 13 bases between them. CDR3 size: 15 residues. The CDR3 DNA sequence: TGCGCCAGCAGCCCTCGGGCGGAGGCTAACTATGGCTACACCTTC. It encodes CASSPRAEANYGYTF.

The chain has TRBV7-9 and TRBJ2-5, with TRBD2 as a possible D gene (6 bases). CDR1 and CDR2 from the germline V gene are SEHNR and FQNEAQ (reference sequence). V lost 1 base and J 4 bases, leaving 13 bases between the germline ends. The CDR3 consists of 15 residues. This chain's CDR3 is CASSLVAVLGETQYF. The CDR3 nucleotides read TGTGCCAGCAGCTTAGTAGCGGTATTGGGAGAGACCCAGTACTTC.

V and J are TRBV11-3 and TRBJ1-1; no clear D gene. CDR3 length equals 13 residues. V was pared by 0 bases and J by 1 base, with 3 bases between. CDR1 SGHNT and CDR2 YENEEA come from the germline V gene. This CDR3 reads CASSLERNTEAFF. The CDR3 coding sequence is TGTGCCAGCAGCTTAGAGCGGAACACTGAAGCTTTCTTT. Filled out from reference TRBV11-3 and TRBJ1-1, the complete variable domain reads EAGVVQSPRYKIIEKKQPVAFWCNPISGHNTLYWYLQNLGQGPELLIRYENEEAVDDSQLPKDRFSAERLKGVDSTLKIQPAELGDSAVYLCASSLERNTEAFFGQGTRLTVV.

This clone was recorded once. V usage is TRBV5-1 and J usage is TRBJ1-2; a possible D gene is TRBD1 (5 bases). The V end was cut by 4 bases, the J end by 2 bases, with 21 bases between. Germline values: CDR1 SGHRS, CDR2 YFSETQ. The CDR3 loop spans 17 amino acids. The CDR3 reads CASSIDSLPLVNYGYTF. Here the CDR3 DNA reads TGCGCCAGCAGCATTGACAGTCTTCCCCTTGTCAACTATGGCTACACCTTC. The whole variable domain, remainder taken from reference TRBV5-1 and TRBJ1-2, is KAGVTQTPRYLIKTRGQQVTLSCSPISGHRSVSWYQQTPGQGLQFLFEYFSETQRNKGNFPGRFSGRQFSNSRSEMNVSTLELGDSALYLCASSIDSLPLVNYGYTFGSGTRLTVV.

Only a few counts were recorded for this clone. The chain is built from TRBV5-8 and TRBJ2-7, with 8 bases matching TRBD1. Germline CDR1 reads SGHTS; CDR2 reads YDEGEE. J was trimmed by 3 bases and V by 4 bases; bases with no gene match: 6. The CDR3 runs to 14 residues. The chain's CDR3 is CASSRRTGGYEQYF. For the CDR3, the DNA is TGTGCCAGCAGCCGCAGAACAGGGGGCTACGAGCAGTACTTC.

DNA for the CDR3: TGTGCCAGCAGCTTAGGCCGGGACAGGGGAAGTATCGGGGAGCTGTTTTTT. It yields the protein CASSLGRDRGSIGELFF. The gene calls are TRBV11-2 and TRBJ2-2; the match to TRBD1 covers 10 bases. Germline V CDR1 and CDR2: SGHAT, FQNNGV. The CDR3 sequence is 17 residues long. After removal of 1 base from V and 7 bases from J, the junction contained 9 bases not matched to a gene.

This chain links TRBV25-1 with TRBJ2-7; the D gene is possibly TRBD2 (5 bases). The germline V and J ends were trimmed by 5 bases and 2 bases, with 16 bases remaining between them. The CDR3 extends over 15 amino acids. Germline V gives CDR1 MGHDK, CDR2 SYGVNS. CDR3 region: CASSQPGYGAYEQYF. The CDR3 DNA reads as TGTGCCAGCAGTCAACCCGGTTACGGGGCCTACGAGCAGTACTTC.

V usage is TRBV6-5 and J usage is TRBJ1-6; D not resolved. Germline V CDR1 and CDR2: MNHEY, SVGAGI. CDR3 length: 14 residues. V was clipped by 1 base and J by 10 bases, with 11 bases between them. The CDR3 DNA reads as TGTGCCAGCAGTTACTGGCCGTCGGGGTCACCCCTCCACTTT. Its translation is CASSYWPSGSPLHF.